Listed below are T cell receptor beta chains from one sample, sequenced in a study of T cells in Graves' hyperthyroidism and ophthalmopathy. From the multiplex PCR reads, TCRdb called clonotypes with MiXCR, one entry per CDR3 protein. The table shows around 600,000 distinct CDR3 sequences, with approximately 15% occurring only once. Sequencing used blood. All receptors come from a woman in her late teens or twenties with Graves' ophthalmopathy. Each CDR3 is given with its conserved first and last residue. D genes are given only for firm matches. Part of the rows lack a size; the others show once, few, many or a class for expanded clones.

abundance: NA; v_gene: TRBV29-1; j_gene: TRBJ1-4; d_gene: NA; CDR3aa: CSAQPGGGEKLFF; CDR3nt: TGCAGCGCCCAACCTGGAGGGGGTGAAAAACTGTTTTTT
abundance: many; v_gene: TRBV20-1; j_gene: TRBJ1-1; d_gene: NA; CDR3aa: CSAREGHSNTEAFF; CDR3nt: TGCAGTGCTAGAGAAGGGCATTCGAACACTGAAGCTTTCTTT
abundance: many; v_gene: TRBV30; j_gene: TRBJ2-1; d_gene: NA; CDR3aa: CAWSRVKHEQFF; CDR3nt: TGTGCCTGGAGCCGGGTGAAACATGAGCAGTTCTTC
abundance: many; v_gene: TRBV5-1; j_gene: TRBJ2-7; d_gene: TRBD2; CDR3aa: CASSLVPTSGAYEQYF; CDR3nt: TGCGCCAGCAGCTTGGTCCCCACTAGCGGAGCCTACGAGCAGTACTTC
abundance: NA; v_gene: TRBV6-2/TRBV6-3; j_gene: TRBJ2-7; d_gene: TRBD1; CDR3aa: CASSARQPGGTGTYEQYF; CDR3nt: TGTGCCAGCAGTGCCAGACAGCCCGGGGGGACAGGGACCTACGAGCAGTACTTC
abundance: NA; v_gene: TRBV28; j_gene: TRBJ2-1; d_gene: NA; CDR3aa: CASRSSAREFSYNEQFF; CDR3nt: TGTGCCAGCAGGTCATCCGCGAGGGAGTTCTCCTACAATGAGCAGTTCTTC
abundance: many; v_gene: TRBV20-1; j_gene: TRBJ2-1; d_gene: TRBD2; CDR3aa: CSASEGGRPRNEQFF; CDR3nt: TGCAGTGCTAGTGAGGGCGGGAGGCCCAGGAATGAGCAGTTCTTC
abundance: many; v_gene: TRBV20-1; j_gene: TRBJ2-1; d_gene: TRBD2; CDR3aa: CSASQREGIHEQFF; CDR3nt: TGCAGTGCTAGCCAGCGGGAGGGCATCCATGAGCAGTTCTTC
abundance: few; v_gene: TRBV7-2; j_gene: TRBJ2-2; d_gene: TRBD2; CDR3aa: CASRPGRATGELFF; CDR3nt: TGTGCCAGCAGACCCGGGAGGGCCACCGGGGAGCTGTTTTTT
abundance: NA; v_gene: TRBV7-9; j_gene: TRBJ2-1; d_gene: NA; CDR3aa: CASSSANVLAKLSNEQFF; CDR3nt: TGTGCCAGCAGCTCCGCTAACGTCCTAGCGAAACTATCCAATGAGCAGTTCTTC